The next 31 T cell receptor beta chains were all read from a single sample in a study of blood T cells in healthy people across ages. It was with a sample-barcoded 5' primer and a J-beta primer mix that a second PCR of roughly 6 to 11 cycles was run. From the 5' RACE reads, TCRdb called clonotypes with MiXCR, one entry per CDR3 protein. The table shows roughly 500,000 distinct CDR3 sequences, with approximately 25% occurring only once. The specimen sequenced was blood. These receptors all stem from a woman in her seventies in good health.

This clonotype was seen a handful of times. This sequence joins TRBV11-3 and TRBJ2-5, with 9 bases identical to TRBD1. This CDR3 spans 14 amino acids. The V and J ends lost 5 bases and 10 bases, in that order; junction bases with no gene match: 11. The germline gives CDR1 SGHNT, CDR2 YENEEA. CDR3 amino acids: CASSMTRDREDQYF. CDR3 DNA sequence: TGTGCCAGCAGCATGACACGGGACAGGGAGGACCAGTACTTC.

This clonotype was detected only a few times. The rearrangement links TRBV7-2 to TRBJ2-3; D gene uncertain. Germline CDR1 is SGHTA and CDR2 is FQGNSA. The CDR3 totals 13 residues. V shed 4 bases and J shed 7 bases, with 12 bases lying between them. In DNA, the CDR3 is TGTGCCAGCAGCTCATCGACTCGGAATACGCAGTATTTT. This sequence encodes CASSSSTRNTQYF.

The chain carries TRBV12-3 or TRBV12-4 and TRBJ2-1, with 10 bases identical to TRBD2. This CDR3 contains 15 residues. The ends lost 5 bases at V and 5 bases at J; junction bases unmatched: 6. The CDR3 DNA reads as TGTGCCAGCAGTCCACTAGCGGGGCTAAACAATGAGCAGTTCTTC. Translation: CASSPLAGLNNEQFF.

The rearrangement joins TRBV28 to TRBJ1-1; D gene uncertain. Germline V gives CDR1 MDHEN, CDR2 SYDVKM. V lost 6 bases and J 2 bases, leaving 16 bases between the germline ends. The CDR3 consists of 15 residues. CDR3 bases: TGTGCCAGCAGCCCCCGGGTGGCGGGTAACACTGAAGCTTTCTTT. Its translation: CASSPRVAGNTEAFF.

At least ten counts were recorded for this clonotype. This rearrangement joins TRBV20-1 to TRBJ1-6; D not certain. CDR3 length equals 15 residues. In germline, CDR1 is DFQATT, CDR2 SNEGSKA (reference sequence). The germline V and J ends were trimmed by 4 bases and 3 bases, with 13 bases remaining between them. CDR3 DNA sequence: TGCAGTGCTATGAAAACGGACCTCTATAATTCACCCCTCCACTTT. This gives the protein CSAMKTDLYNSPLHF.

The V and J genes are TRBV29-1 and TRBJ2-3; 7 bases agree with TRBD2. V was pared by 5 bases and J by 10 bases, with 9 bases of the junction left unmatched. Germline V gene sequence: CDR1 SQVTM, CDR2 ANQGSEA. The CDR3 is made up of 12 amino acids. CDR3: CSVSIGLGAQYF. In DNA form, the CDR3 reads TGCAGCGTTTCAATAGGACTAGGAGCGCAGTATTTT.

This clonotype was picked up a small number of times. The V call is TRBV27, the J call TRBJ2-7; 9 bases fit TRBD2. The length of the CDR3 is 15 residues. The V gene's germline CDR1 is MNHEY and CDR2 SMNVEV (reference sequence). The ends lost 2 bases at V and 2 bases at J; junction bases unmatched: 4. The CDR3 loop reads CASSLRLAGTYEQYF. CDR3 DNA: TGTGCCAGCAGTTTAAGGCTAGCGGGGACCTACGAGCAGTACTTC.

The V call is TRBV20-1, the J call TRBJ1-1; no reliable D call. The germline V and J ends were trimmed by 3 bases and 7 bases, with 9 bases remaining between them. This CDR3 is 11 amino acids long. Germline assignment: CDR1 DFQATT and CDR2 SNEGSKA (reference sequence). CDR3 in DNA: TGCAGTGCTAGTTCGGTAGTTGAAGCTTTCTTT. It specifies CSASSVVEAFF.

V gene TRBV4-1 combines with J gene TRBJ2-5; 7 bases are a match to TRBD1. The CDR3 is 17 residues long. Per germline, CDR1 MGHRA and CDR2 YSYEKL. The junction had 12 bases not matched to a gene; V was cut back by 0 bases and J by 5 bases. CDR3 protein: CASSQDIPGTERETQYF. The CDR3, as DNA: TGCGCCAGCAGCCAAGATATCCCCGGGACAGAACGGGAGACCCAGTACTTC.

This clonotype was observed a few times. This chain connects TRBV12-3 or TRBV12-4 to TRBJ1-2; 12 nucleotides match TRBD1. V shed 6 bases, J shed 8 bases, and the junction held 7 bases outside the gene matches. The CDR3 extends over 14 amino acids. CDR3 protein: CASRAGQGAGGYTF. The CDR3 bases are TGTGCCAGCAGAGCGGGACAGGGGGCGGGAGGCTACACCTTC.

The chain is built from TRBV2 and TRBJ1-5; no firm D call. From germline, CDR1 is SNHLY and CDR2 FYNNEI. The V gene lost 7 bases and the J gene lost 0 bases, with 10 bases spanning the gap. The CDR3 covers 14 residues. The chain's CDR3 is CASMRGNSNQPQHF. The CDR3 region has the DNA TGTGCCAGCATGCGAGGGAATAGCAATCAGCCCCAGCATTTT.

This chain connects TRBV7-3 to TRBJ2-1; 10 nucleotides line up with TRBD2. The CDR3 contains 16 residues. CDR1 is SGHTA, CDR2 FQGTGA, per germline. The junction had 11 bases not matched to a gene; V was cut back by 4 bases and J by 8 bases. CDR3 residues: CASSSKLAGSSDEQFF. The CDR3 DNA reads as TGTGCCAGCAGCTCTAAACTAGCGGGGAGCAGTGATGAGCAGTTCTTC.

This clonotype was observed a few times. The CDR3: CASSPTVGGARYFQPQHF. CDR3 sequence (DNA): TGTGCCAGCAGTCCCACTGTCGGGGGGGCGCGATATTTTCAGCCCCAGCATTTT. The chain employs TRBV6-1 and TRBJ1-5; the D gene is possibly TRBD1 (6 bases). Per germline, CDR1 MNHNS and CDR2 SASEGT. Trimming removed 5 bases at V and 6 bases at J, with 26 bases between. This CDR3 is 18 amino acids long.

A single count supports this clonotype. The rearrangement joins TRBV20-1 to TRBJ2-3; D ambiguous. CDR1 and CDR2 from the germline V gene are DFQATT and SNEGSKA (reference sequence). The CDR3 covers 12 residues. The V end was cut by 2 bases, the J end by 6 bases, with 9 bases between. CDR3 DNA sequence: TGCAGTGCTAGACTAGGGCCGGATACGCAGTATTTT. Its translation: CSARLGPDTQYF.

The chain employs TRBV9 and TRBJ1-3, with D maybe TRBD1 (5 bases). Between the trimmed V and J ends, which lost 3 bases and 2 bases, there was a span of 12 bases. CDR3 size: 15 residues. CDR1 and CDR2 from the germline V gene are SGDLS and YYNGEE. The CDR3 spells CASSATWGAGNTIYF. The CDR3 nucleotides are TGTGCCAGCAGCGCAACGTGGGGGGCTGGAAACACCATATATTTT.

CDR3 DNA sequence: TGTGCCAGCACGAGGAGCAGGGAGGGGAGCGAGCAGTACTTC. Protein: CASTRSREGSEQYF. This chain connects TRBV6-2 or TRBV6-3 to TRBJ2-7, with 7 bases aligning to TRBD2. CDR1 and CDR2 (germline): MNHEY, SVGEGT. This CDR3 has 14 amino acids. Losses at the gene ends were 7 bases for V and 6 bases for J; bases not matched to a gene: 12.

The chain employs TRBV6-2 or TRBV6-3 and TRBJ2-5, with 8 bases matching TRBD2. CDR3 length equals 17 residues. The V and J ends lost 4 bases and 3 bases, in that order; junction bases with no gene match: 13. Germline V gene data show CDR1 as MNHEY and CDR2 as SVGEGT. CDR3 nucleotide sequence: TGTGCCAGCAGTTCGGGGGGGATTAGGGGGAACAAAGAGACCCAGTACTTC. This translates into CASSSGGIRGNKETQYF.

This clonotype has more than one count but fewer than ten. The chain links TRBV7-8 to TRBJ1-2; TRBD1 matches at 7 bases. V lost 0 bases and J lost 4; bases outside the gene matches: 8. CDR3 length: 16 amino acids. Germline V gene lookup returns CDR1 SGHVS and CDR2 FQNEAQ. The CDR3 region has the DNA TGTGCCAGCAGCTTAGCTAGACAGGGATTCGTCTATGGCTACACCTTC. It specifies CASSLARQGFVYGYTF.

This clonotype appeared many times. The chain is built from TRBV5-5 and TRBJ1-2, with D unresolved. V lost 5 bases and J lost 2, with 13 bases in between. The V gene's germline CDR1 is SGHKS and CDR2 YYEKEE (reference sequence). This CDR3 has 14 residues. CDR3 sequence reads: CASSNGPGNYGYTF. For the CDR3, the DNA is TGTGCCAGCAGTAACGGCCCAGGCAACTATGGCTACACCTTC.

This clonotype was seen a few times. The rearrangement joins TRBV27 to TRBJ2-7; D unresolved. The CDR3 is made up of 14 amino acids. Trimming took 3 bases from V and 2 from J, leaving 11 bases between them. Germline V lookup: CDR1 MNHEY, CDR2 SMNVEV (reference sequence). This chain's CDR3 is CASSLWGKTYEQYF. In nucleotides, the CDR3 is TGTGCCAGCAGTTTGTGGGGTAAGACCTACGAGCAGTACTTC.

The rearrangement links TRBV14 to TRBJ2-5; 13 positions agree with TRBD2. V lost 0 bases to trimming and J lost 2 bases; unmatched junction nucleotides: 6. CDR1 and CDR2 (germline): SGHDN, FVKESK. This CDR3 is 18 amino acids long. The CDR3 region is CASSQDGTSGNPQETQYF. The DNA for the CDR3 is TGTGCCAGCAGCCAAGATGGGACTAGCGGGAACCCACAAGAGACCCAGTACTTC.

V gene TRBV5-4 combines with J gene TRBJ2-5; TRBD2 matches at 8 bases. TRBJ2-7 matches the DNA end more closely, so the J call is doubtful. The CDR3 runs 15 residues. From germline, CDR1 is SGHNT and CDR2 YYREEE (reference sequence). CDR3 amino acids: CASSRPTSASYEQYF. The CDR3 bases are TGTGCCAGCAGCCGGCCGACTAGCGCATCCTACGAGCAGTACTTC.

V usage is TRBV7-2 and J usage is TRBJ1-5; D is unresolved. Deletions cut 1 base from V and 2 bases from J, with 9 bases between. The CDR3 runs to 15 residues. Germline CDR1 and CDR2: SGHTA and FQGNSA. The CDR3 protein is CASSLESRGNQPQHF. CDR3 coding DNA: TGTGCCAGCAGCTTAGAGTCTCGTGGCAATCAGCCCCAGCATTTT.

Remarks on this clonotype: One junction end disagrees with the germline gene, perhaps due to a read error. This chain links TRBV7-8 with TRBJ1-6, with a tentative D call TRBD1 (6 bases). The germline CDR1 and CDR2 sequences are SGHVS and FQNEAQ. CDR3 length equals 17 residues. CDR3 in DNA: TGTGCCAGCAGCCAAAGGGGGGGCGCGTCCTATAATTCGCCCCTCCACTTT. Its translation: CASSQRGGASYNSPLHF.

CDR3 nucleotide sequence: TGTGCCAGCAGCCCCGACAGGGCTCGATTGCGCAATGAGCAGTTCTTC. This gives the protein CASSPDRARLRNEQFF. This chain joins TRBV7-2 and TRBJ2-1; TRBD1 aligns across 7 bases. The germline CDR1 and CDR2 sequences are SGHTA and FQGNSA. The CDR3 loop spans 16 amino acids. Losses at the gene ends were 5 bases for V and 6 bases for J; bases not matched to a gene: 13.

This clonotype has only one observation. The CDR3 bases are TGTGCCAGCACCCCCTGGGGGCTAGCGGGGCAAGAGACCCAGTACTTC. This gives the protein CASTPWGLAGQETQYF. J is TRBJ2-5 and V is TRBV12-3 or TRBV12-4; TRBD2 matches 9 bases. With V trimmed by 7 bases and J by 2 bases, 11 bases remained unmatched. The CDR3 consists of 16 residues.

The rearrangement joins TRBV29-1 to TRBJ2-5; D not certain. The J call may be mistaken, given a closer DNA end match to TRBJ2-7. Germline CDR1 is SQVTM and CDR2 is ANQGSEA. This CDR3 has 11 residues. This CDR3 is CSVDNNYEQYF. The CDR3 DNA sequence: TGCAGCGTTGATAACAATTACGAGCAGTACTTC.

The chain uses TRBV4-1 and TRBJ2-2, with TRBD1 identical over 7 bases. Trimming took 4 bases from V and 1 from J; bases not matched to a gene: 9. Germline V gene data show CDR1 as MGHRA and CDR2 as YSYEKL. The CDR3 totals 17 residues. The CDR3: CASSRDRATLNTGELFF. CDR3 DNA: TGCGCCAGCAGCCGGGACAGAGCTACCTTGAACACCGGGGAGCTGTTTTTT.

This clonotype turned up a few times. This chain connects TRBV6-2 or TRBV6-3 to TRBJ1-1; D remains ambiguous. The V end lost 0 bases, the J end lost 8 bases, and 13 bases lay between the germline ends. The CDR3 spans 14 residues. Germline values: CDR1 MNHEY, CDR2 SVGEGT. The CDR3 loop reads CASSYSGSRQEAFF. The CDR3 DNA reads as TGTGCCAGCAGTTACTCAGGGTCAAGGCAGGAAGCTTTCTTT.

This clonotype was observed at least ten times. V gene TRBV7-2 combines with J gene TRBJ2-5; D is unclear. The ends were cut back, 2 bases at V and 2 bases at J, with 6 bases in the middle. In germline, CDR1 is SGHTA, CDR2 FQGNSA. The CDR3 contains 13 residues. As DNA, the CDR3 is TGTGCCAGCAGCTTAACAGCACAAGAGACCCAGTACTTC. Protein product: CASSLTAQETQYF.

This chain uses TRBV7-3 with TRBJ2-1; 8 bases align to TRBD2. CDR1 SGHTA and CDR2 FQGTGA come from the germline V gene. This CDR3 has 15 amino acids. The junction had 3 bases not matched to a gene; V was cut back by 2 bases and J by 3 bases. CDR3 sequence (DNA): TGTGCCAGCAGCTTAGTACTAGCGGTCTACAATGAGCAGTTCTTC. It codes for CASSLVLAVYNEQFF.